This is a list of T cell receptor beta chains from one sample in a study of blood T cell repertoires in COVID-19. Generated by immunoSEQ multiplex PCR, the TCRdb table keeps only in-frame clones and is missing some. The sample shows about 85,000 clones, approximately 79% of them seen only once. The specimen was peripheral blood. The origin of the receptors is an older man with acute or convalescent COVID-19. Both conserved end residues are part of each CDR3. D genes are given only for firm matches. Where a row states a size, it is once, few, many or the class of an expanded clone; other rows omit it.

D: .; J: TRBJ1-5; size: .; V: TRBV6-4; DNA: TGTGCCAGCAGAAGGGAGGGGAATAGCAATCAGCCCCAGCATTTT; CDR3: CASRREGNSNQPQHF
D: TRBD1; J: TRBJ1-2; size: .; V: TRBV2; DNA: TGTGCCAGCAGGGTGGACAGGCACTATGGCTACACCTTC; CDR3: CASRVDRHYGYTF
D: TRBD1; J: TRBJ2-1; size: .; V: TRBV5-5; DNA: TGTGCCAGCAGCTTAGGAACCGGGACAGTTTACAATGAGCAGTTCTTC; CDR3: CASSLGTGTVYNEQFF
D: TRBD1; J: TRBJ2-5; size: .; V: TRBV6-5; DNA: TGTGCCAGCAGTTCGTGGACAGGGGGGGAGACCCAGTACTTC; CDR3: CASSSWTGGETQYF
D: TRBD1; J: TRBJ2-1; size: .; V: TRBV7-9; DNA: TGTGCCAGCAGCTTAGGGACAGGGAAGGATGAGCAGTTCTTC; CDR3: CASSLGTGKDEQFF
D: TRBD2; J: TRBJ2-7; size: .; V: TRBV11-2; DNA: TGTGCCAGCAGCTTAGGGGGGGGCTCCTACGAGCAGTACTTC; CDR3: CASSLGGGSYEQYF
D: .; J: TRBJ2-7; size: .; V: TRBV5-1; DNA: TGCGCCAGCAGCTTGGGACAGACGCCCTACGAGCAGTACTTC; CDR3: CASSLGQTPYEQYF
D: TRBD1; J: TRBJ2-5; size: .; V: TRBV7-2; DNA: TGTGCCAGCAGCACGGGACAGCAAGAGACCCAGTACTTC; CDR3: CASSTGQQETQYF
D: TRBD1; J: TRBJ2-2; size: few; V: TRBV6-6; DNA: TGTGCCAGCAGTTACTCGACAGGGGCCCTCACCGGGGAGCTGTTTTTT; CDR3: CASSYSTGALTGELFF
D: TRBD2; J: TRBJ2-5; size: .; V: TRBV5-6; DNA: TGTGCCAGCAGCTTGTGGGTGGCGGGAGGAGAGACCCAGTACTTC; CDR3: CASSLWVAGGETQYF
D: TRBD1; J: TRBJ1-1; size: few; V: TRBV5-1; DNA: TGCGCCAGCACCCCTCAGGGGGTAGATACTGAAGCTTTCTTT; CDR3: CASTPQGVDTEAFF
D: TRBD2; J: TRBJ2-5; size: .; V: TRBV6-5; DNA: TGTGCCAGCAGTAGCGGGGGGATGGGAGAGACCCAGTACTTC; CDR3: CASSSGGMGETQYF
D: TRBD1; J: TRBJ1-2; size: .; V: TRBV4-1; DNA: TGCGCCAGCAGCCAAGGGGGACAGATGAACTATGGCTACACCTTC; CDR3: CASSQGGQMNYGYTF
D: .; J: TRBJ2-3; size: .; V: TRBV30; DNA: TGTGCCTGGAGTGTACGGGGGACGGGCACAGATACGCAGTATTTT; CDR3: CAWSVRGTGTDTQYF
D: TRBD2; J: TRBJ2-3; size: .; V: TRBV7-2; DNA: TGTGCCAGCAGCGGGGGACTAGCGGGGGTCACAGATACGCAGTATTTT; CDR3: CASSGGLAGVTDTQYF
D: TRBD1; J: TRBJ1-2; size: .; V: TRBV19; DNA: TGTGCCAGTAGTATTTATGAGGGGGCGTCTGATGGCTACACCTTC; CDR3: CASSIYEGASDGYTF
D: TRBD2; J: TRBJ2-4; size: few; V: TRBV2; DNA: TGTGCCAGCAGTCGGACTAGCTTAGCCAAAAACATTCAGTACTTC; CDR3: CASSRTSLAKNIQYF
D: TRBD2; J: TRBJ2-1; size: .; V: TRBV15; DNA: TGTGCCACCAGCAGAGGGGGGAGGGTCCCCTACAATGAGCAGTTCTTC; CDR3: CATSRGGRVPYNEQFF
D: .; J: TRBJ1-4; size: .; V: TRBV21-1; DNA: TGTGCCAGCAGCGCTCCTAGTCCACGGGATGAAAAACTGTTTTTT; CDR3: CASSAPSPRDEKLFF
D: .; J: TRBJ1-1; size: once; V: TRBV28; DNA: TGTGCCAGCAGTGCCTGGGGCGGCGTGAACACTGAAGCTTTCTTT; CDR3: CASSAWGGVNTEAFF
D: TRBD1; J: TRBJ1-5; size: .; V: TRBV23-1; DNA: TGCGCCAGCAGTCCACTAACGGACAGGGTCGACAGCAATCAGCCCCAGCATTTT; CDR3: CASSPLTDRVDSNQPQHF
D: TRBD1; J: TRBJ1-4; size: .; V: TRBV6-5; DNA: TGTGCCAGCAGTCGGGACAGCTGGGGCGAAAAACTGTTTTTT; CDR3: CASSRDSWGEKLFF
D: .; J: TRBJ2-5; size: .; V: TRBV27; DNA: TGTGCCAGCAGTCTCAATCGGCTCGGGGAGACCCAGTACTTC; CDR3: CASSLNRLGETQYF
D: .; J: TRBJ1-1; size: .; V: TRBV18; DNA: TGTGCCAGTTCACCACCGGGGGCGAACACTGAAGCTTTCTTT; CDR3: CASSPPGANTEAFF
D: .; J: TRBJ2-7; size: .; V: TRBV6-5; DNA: TGTGCCAGCATAGCGTCGTCCTACGAGCAGTACTTC; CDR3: CASIASSYEQYF
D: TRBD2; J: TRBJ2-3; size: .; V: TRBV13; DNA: TGTGCCAGCAGCTTAGGCCTGGCTAGCGGAAGCACAGATACGCAGTATTTT; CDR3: CASSLGLASGSTDTQYF
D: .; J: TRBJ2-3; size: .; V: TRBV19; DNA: TGTGCCAGTAACGTGGCGCTTGGGAGGGATACGCAGTATTTT; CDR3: CASNVALGRDTQYF
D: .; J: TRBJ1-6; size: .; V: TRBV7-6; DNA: TGTGCCAGCAGCTTGTCGGGGAGGGTCGATTCACCCCTCCACTTT; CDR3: CASSLSGRVDSPLHF
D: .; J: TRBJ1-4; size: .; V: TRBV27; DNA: TGTGCCAGCAGTCCGGTCCGGGCGGGAGAAAAACTGTTTTTT; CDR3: CASSPVRAGEKLFF
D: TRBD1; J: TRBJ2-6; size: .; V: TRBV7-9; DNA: TGTGCCAGCAGCAGCGGGACAGGGGGAGTTGGGGCCAACGTCCTGACTTTC; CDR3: CASSSGTGGVGANVLTF
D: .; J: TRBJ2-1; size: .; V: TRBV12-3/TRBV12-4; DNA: TGTGCCAGCAGTTTAGGGCAGTCCAATGAGCAGTTCTTC; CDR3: CASSLGQSNEQFF
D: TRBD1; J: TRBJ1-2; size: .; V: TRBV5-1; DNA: TGCGCCAGCAGCCCGTTAGGGGGCCCCTATGGCTACACCTTC; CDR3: CASSPLGGPYGYTF
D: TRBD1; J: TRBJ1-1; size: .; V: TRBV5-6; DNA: TGTGCCAGCAGTCCACAGGGGGCCTACACTGAAGCTTTCTTT; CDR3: CASSPQGAYTEAFF
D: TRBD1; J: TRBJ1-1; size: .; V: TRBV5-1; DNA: TGCGCCAGCAGCAAGGGACAGGGGGAAGGGAACACTGAAGCTTTCTTT; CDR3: CASSKGQGEGNTEAFF
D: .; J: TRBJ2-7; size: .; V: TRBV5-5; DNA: TGTGCCAGCAGCTTGCCCGGGTCCAGCTCCTACGAGCAGTACTTC; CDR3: CASSLPGSSSYEQYF
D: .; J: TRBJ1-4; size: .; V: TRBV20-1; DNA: TGCAGTGCTAGTAGAGGGAGGGTCACTAATGAAAAACTGTTTTTT; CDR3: CSASRGRVTNEKLFF
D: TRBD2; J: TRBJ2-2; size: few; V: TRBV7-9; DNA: TGTGCCAGCAGCCTCCCAGGCTATGGCGGGGGGGGAACCGGGGAGCTGTTTTTT; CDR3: CASSLPGYGGGGTGELFF
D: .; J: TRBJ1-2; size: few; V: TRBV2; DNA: TGTGCCAGCAGTGAAATGGCAGGGTTCGTAACCTATGGCTACACCTTC; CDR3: CASSEMAGFVTYGYTF
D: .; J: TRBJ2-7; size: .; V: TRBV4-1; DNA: TGCGCCAGCAGCCAAGATAGAACTAGCATCTACGAGCAGTACTTC; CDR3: CASSQDRTSIYEQYF
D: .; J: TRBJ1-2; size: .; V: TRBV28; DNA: TGTGCCAGCAGCCTAAATTTTGGCTACACCTTC; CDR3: CASSLNFGYTF
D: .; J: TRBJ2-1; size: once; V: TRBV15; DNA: TGTGCCACCAGGCCTGGGCTCGGGGGTCGAAATGAGCAGTTCTTC; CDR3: CATRPGLGGRNEQFF
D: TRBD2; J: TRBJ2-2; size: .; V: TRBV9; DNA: TGTGCCAGCCGCGGGGGGGGGCCCCGGGGCACCGGGGAGCTGTTTTTT; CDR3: CASRGGGPRGTGELFF
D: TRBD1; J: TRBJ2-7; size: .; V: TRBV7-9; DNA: TGTGCCAGCAGCTTAGCCGGGACAGGGCTGGGTCAGTACTTC; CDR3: CASSLAGTGLGQYF
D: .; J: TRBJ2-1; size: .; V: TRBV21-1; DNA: TGTGCCAGCAGCAAAGAGTGGGAGGGTTCGGGTGAGCAGTTCTTC; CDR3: CASSKEWEGSGEQFF
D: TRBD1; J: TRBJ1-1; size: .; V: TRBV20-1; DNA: TGCAGTACCCGACAGGGACCTGAAGCTTTCTTT; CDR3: CSTRQGPEAFF
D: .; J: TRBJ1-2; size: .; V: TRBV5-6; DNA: TGTGCCAGCAGCTTGGTGGGAGACTATGGCTACACCTTC; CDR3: CASSLVGDYGYTF